This entry features one TCR beta chain sequence. As yet, its antigen is unknown. This sample stems from a study of blood T cells in healthy people across ages. Whole-study results and caveats: Significant beta diversity loss was already apparent by age approximately 38, declining roughly linearly.

Primers used in a second PCR of about 7 to 12 cycles were a sample-barcoded 5' primer and a J-beta primer mix. MiXCR, run by TCRdb on the 5' RACE reads, gives a single entry per CDR3 protein. The repertoire holds about 1.8 million distinct CDR3 sequences, 49% seen once, with roughly 2.1% in the top ten. Germline V gene sequence: CDR1 SGHTA, CDR2 FQGNSA. V dropped 3 bases and J dropped 4 bases, with 13 bases sitting between them. This CDR3 has 16 amino acids. This clonotype was sampled from a woman in her 40s in good health. The chain uses TRBV7-2 and TRBJ2-6; D might be TRBD2 (7 bases). The source material was blood. The chain's CDR3 is CASSFGGGTGANVLTF. CDR3 bases: TGTGCCAGCAGCTTTGGCGGGGGCACCGGGGCCAACGTCCTGACTTTC.